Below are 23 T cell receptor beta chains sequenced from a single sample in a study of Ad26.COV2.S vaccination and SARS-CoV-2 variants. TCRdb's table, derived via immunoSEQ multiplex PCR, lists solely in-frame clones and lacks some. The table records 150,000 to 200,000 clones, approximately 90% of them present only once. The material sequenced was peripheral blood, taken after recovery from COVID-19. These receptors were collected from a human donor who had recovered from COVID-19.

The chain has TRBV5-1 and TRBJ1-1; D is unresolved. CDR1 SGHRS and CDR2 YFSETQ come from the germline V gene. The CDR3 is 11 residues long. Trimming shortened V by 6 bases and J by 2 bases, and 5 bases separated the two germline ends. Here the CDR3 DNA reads TGCGCCAGCAAACACAACACTGAAGCTTTCTTT. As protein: CASKHNTEAFF. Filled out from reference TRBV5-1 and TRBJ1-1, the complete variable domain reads KAGVTQTPRYLIKTRGQQVTLSCSPISGHRSVSWYQQTPGQGLQFLFEYFSETQRNKGNFPGRFSGRQFSNSRSEMNVSTLELGDSALYLCASKHNTEAFFGQGTRLTVV.

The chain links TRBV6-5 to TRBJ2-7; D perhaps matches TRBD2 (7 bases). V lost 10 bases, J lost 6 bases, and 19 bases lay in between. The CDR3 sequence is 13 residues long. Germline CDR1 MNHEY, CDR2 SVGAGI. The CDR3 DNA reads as TGTGCCACCATAGGGGGGGTCTTTTTCGAGCAGTACTTC. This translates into CATIGGVFFEQYF.

DNA of the CDR3: TGTGCCAGCAGCAAGGGACTAGCGGGAGGTGACTACGAGCAGTACTTC. Its translation: CASSKGLAGGDYEQYF. The rearrangement uses TRBV7-6 and TRBJ2-7; 15 positions agree with TRBD2. CDR1 is SGHVS and CDR2 is FNYEAQ in the germline V gene. CDR3 length: 16 residues. The trim removed 5 bases at V and 3 bases at J, leaving 5 bases unmatched.

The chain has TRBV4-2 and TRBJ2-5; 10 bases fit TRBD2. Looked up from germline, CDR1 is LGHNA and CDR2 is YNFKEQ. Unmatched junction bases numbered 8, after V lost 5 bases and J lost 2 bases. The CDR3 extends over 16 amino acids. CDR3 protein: CASSFQTSGPQETQYF. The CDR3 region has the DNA TGTGCCAGCAGCTTCCAGACTAGCGGGCCACAAGAGACCCAGTACTTC.

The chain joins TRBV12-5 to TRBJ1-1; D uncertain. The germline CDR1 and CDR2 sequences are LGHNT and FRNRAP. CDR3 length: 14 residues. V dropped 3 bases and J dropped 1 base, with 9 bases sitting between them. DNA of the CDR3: TGTGCTAGTGGTTTCGCAGGTGGGAACACTGAAGCTTTCTTT. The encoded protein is CASGFAGGNTEAFF.

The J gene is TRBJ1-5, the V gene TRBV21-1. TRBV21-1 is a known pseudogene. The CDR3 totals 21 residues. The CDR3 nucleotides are TGTGCCAGCAGCAAATCTCGATCGGGCGCGGGAGCTTCAGAGAACAATCAGCCCCAGCATTTT. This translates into CASSKSRSGAGASENNQPQHF.

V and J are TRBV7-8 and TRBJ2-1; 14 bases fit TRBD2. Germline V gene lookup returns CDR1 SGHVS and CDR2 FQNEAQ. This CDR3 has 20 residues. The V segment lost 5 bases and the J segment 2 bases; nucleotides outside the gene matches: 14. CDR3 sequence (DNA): TGTGCCAGCAGCATAATCCAAGGACTAGCGGGAGGTGGAACCTACAATGAGCAGTTCTTC. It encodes CASSIIQGLAGGGTYNEQFF.

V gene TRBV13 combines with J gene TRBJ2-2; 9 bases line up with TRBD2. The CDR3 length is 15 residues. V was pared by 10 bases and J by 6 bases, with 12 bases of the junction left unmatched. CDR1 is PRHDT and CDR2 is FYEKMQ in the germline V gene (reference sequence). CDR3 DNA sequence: TGTGCCACAAAAAGTGGGCTAGCGGGGCCCGGGGAGCTGTTTTTT. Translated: CATKSGLAGPGELFF. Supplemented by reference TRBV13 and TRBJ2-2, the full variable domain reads AAGVIQSPRHLIKEKRETATLKCYPIPRHDTVYWYQQGPGQDPQFLISFYEKMQSDKGSIPDRFSAQQFSDYHSELNMSSLELGDSALYFCATKSGLAGPGELFFGEGSRLTVL.

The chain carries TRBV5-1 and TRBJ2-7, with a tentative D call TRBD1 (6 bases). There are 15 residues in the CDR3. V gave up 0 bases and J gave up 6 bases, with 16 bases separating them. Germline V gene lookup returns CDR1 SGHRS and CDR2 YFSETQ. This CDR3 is CASSLEARGGGEQYF. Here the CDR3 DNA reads TGCGCCAGCAGCTTGGAGGCCAGGGGTGGAGGCGAGCAGTACTTC.

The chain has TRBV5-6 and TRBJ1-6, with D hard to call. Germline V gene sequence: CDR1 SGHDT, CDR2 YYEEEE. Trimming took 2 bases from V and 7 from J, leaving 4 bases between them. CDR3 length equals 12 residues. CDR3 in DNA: TGTGCCAGCAGCTTCGGAAATTCACCCCTCCACTTT. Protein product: CASSFGNSPLHF.

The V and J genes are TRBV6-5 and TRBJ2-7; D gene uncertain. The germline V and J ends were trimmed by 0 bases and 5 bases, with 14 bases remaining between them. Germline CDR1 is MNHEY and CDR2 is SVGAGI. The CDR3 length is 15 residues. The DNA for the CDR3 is TGTGCCAGCAGTTACTCGAAGGGCTTTAACCACGAGCAGTACTTC. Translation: CASSYSKGFNHEQYF.

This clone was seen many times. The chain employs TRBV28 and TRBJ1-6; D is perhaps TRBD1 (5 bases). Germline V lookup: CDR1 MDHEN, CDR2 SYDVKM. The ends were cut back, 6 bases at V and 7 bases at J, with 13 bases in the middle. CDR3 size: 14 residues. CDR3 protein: CASRSGTWNSPLHF. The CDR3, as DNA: TGTGCCAGCAGAAGCGGGACTTGGAATTCACCCCTCCACTTT.

CDR3 DNA sequence: TGTGCCAGCTGGTTCGGGGGGCGGGAGGGGACAGATACGCAGTATTTT. Translation gives CASWFGGREGTDTQYF. The chain combines TRBV5-4 with TRBJ2-3; 9 nucleotides align to TRBD2. The ends lost 7 bases at V and 3 bases at J; junction bases unmatched: 12. This CDR3 comprises 16 residues. Germline V gene data show CDR1 as SGHNT and CDR2 as YYREEE (reference sequence).

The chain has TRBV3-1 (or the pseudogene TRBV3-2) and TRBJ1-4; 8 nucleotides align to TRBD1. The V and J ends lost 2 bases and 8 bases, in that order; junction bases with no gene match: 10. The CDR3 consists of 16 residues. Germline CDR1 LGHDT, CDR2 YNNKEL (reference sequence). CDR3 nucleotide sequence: TGTGCCAGCAGCCAATTTAGGACAGGGTCAAACGAAAAACTGTTTTTT. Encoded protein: CASSQFRTGSNEKLFF.

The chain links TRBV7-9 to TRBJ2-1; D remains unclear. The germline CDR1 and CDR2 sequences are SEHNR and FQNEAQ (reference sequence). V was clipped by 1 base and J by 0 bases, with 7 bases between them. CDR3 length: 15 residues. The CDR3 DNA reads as TGTGCCAGCAGCTTAGACGGGTCCTCCTACAATGAGCAGTTCTTC. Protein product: CASSLDGSSYNEQFF.

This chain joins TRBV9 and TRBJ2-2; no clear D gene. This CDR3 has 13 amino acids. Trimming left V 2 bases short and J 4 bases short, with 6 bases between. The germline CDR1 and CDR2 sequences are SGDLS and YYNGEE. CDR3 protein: CASSVIATGELFF. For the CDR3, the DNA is TGTGCCAGCAGCGTTATAGCCACCGGGGAGCTGTTTTTT.

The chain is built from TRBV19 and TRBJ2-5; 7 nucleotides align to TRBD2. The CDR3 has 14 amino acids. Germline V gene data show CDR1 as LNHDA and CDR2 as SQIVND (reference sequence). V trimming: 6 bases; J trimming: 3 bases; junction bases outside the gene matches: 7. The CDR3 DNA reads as TGTGCCAGTAGCAGACTAGCTCCTGAAGAGACCCAGTACTTC. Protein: CASSRLAPEETQYF.

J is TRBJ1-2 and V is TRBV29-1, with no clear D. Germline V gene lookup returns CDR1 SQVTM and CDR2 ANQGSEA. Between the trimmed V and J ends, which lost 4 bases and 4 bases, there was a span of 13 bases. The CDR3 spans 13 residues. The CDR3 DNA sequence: TGCAGCGTTGCCGCCGGTCAGTCCTATGGCTACACCTTC. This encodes CSVAAGQSYGYTF.

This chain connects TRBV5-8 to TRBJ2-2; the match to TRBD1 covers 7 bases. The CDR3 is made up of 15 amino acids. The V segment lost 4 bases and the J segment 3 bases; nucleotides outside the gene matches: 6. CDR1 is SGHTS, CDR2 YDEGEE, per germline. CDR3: CASSLGQSDTGELFF. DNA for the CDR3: TGTGCCAGCAGCCTGGGACAGAGCGACACCGGGGAGCTGTTTTTT. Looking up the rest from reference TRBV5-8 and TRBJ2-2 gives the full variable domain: EAGVTQSPTHLIKTRGQQATLRCSPISGHTSVYWYQQALGLGLQFLLWYDEGEERNRGNFPPRFSGRQFPNYSSELNVNALELEDSALYLCASSLGQSDTGELFFGEGSRLTVL.

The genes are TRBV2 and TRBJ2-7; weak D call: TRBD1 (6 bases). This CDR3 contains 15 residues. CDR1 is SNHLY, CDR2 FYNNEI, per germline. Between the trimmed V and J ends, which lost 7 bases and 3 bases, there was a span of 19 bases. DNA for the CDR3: TGTGCCAGCACCCAGGGAATGGGGGCTTACTACGAGCAGTACTTC. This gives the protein CASTQGMGAYYEQYF.

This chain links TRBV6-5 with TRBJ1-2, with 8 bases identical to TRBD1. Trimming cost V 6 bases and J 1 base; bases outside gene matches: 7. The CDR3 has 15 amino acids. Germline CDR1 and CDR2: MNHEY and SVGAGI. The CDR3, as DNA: TGTGCCAGCAGGGCGGACAGGGCAGTTAACTATGGCTACACCTTC. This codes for CASRADRAVNYGYTF.

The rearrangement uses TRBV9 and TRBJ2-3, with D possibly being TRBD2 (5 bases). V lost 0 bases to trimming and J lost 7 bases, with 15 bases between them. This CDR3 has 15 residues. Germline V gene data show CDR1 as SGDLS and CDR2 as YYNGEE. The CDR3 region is CASSVATNEGNTQYF. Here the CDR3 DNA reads TGTGCCAGCAGCGTAGCTACCAACGAGGGAAATACGCAGTATTTT.

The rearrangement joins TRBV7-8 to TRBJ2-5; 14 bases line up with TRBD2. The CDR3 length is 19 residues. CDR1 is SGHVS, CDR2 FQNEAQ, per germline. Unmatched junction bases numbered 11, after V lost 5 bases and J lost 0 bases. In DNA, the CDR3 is TGTGCCAGCAGCATTCCGGGACTAGCGGGAGACATGTACCAAGAGACCCAGTACTTC. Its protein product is CASSIPGLAGDMYQETQYF.